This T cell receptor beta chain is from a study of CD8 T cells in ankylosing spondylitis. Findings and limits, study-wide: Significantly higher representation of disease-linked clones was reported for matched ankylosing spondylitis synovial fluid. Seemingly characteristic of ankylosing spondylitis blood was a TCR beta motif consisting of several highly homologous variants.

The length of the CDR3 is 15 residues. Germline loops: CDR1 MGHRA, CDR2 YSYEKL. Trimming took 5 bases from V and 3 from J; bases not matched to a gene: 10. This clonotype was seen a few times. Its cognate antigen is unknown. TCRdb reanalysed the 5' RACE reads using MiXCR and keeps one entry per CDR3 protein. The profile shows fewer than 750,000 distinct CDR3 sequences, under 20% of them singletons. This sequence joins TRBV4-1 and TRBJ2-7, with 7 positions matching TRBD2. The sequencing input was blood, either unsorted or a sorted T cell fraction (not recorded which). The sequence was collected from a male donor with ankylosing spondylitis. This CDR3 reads CASSIHNGGYYEQYF. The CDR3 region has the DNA TGCGCCAGCAGCATACACAACGGGGGGTACTACGAGCAGTACTTC.